The next 21 T cell receptor beta chains were all read from a single sample in a study of PD-1 blockade in mismatch repair-deficient tumors (dated by TCRdb to 2017 to 2019). The library was produced with the immunoSEQ multiplex PCR assay. In TCRdb, the immuneACCESS table is reduced to in-frame sequences with V and J assigned. These tables do not hold every clone; where another copy was compared, an unresolved V gene accounts for under half, and the others remain unexplained. Here the sample has around 120,000 clones; around 87% occur a single time. Jointly, the top ten make up around an eighth of the sample. Sample: peripheral blood, taken 44 weeks after starting pembrolizumab. These receptors were collected from an adult with mismatch repair-deficient cancer.

This chain joins TRBV6-1 and TRBJ2-2, with D perhaps TRBD1 (6 bases). This CDR3 comprises 14 residues. V was pared by 6 bases and J by 5 bases, with 13 bases between. Germline assignment: CDR1 MNHNS and CDR2 SASEGT. The CDR3 here is CASREQGRTGELFF. The DNA for the CDR3 is TGTGCCAGCAGGGAACAGGGTAGGACCGGGGAGCTGTTTTTT.

The genes are TRBV7-2 and TRBJ2-1, with 10 bases that match TRBD2. CDR3 length: 15 residues. CDR1 and CDR2 from the germline V gene are SGHTA and FQGNSA. J was trimmed by 3 bases and V by 4 bases; bases with no gene match: 3. The CDR3 is CASSSSSGSYNEQFF. The CDR3 nucleotides are TGTGCCAGCAGCTCCTCTAGCGGGAGCTACAATGAGCAGTTCTTC.

The J gene is TRBJ2-2, the V gene TRBV7-9; the D is unclear. The germline V and J ends were trimmed by 2 bases and 4 bases, with 14 bases remaining between them. Germline CDR1 is SEHNR and CDR2 is FQNEAQ (reference sequence). This CDR3 contains 16 residues. The CDR3 loop reads CASSLYGSTTTGELFF. CDR3 in DNA: TGTGCCAGCAGCTTATACGGATCAACTACCACCGGGGAGCTGTTTTTT.

This clone is a singleton in its sample. The V call is TRBV5-1, the J call TRBJ2-7, with 8 positions matching TRBD1. The trim removed 5 bases at V and 3 bases at J, leaving 10 bases unmatched. Germline CDR1 is SGHRS and CDR2 is YFSETQ. The CDR3 spans 15 residues. As DNA, the CDR3 is TGCGCCAGCAGGCGACCGGGACAGGCACTCTACGAGCAGTACTTC. It translates to CASRRPGQALYEQYF.

This chain connects TRBV11-3 to TRBJ2-1; weak D call: TRBD2 (5 bases). The V gene's germline CDR1 is SGHNT and CDR2 YENEEA. V lost 5 bases and J lost 0, with 14 bases in between. This CDR3 contains 16 residues. The CDR3: CASSSLGSGSYNEQFF. In DNA, the CDR3 is TGTGCCAGCAGCAGCCTAGGGAGCGGCTCCTACAATGAGCAGTTCTTC.

This chain links TRBV29-1 with TRBJ1-5; 8 bases are a match to TRBD1. The CDR3 length is 14 residues. With V trimmed by 4 bases and J by 7 bases, 9 bases remained unmatched. The germline V gene has CDR1 SQVTM and CDR2 ANQGSEA. The DNA of the CDR3 is TGCAGCGTTGTCGGGCAGGGGGCAGGCCAGCCCCAGCATTTT. This codes for CSVVGQGAGQPQHF.

Only one count was recorded for this clone. This specimen includes other DNA sequences encoding the same CDR3. This chain links TRBV28 with TRBJ1-4, with D possibly matching TRBD1 (5 bases). This CDR3 is 14 amino acids long. Germline CDR1 is MDHEN and CDR2 is SYDVKM. Trimming pared 5 bases from V and 1 base from J, leaving 8 bases between. The CDR3 DNA reads as TGTGCCAGCAGTCGTCAGGGAACTAATGAAAAACTGTTTTTT. Its translation is CASSRQGTNEKLFF. Using reference TRBV28 and TRBJ1-4 for the parts outside the CDR3, the full variable domain is DVKVTQSSRYLVKRTGEKVFLECVQDMDHENMFWYRQDPGLGLRLIYFSYDVKMKEKGDIPEGYSVSREKKERFSLILESASTNQTSMYLCASSRQGTNEKLFFGSGTQLSVL.

This chain joins TRBV27 and TRBJ2-1, with no clear D. Germline assignment: CDR1 MNHEY and CDR2 SMNVEV (reference sequence). The CDR3 length is 11 residues. The V gene lost 2 bases and the J gene lost 8 bases, with 4 bases spanning the gap. The CDR3 DNA is TGTGCCAGCAGTTTACGGGATGAGCAGTTCTTC. Protein: CASSLRDEQFF.

The chain carries TRBV29-1 and TRBJ2-2; 8 bases fit TRBD2. The CDR3 extends over 14 amino acids. Trimming cost V 7 bases and J 2 bases; bases outside gene matches: 6. Germline assignment: CDR1 SQVTM and CDR2 ANQGSEA. CDR3 DNA: TGCAGCGCTGGACTAGCTGGCAACACCGGGGAGCTGTTTTTT. It translates to CSAGLAGNTGELFF.

The rearrangement uses TRBV6-1 and TRBJ2-7; D gene ambiguous. Looked up from germline, CDR1 is MNHNS and CDR2 is SASEGT. The CDR3 is 12 amino acids. Trimming left V 5 bases short and J 5 bases short, with 10 bases between. DNA of the CDR3: TGTGCCAGCAGTCCCAACGATGACGAGCAGTACTTC. It encodes CASSPNDDEQYF.

CDR3 region: CASSARAGDPTGELFF. The CDR3 bases are TGTGCCAGCAGCGCCCGGGCGGGAGACCCCACCGGGGAGCTGTTTTTT. The chain combines TRBV9 with TRBJ2-2; 7 bases are a match to TRBD2. Germline values: CDR1 SGDLS, CDR2 YYNGEE. The CDR3 loop spans 16 amino acids. The trim removed 3 bases at V and 4 bases at J, leaving 9 bases unmatched.

The chain has TRBV7-9 and TRBJ2-3, with no clear D. Germline lookup yields CDR1 SEHNR and CDR2 FQNEAQ (reference sequence). The length of the CDR3 is 13 residues. The germline V and J ends were trimmed by 5 bases and 4 bases, with 10 bases remaining between them. CDR3 in amino acids: CASSPLGADTQYF. The CDR3 nucleotides are TGTGCCAGCAGCCCCCTAGGAGCAGATACGCAGTATTTT.

The gene calls are TRBV28 and TRBJ2-1; 11 bases fit TRBD2. The trim removed 6 bases at V and 5 bases at J, leaving 6 bases unmatched. The length of the CDR3 is 15 residues. CDR1 and CDR2 (germline): MDHEN, SYDVKM. Written as DNA, the CDR3 is TGTGCCAGCAGGGTACTGACTAGCGGGAACAATGAGCAGTTCTTC. The encoded protein is CASRVLTSGNNEQFF. Using reference TRBV28 and TRBJ2-1 for the parts outside the CDR3, the full variable domain is DVKVTQSSRYLVKRTGEKVFLECVQDMDHENMFWYRQDPGLGLRLIYFSYDVKMKEKGDIPEGYSVSREKKERFSLILESASTNQTSMYLCASRVLTSGNNEQFFGPGTRLTVL.

The rearrangement joins TRBV28 to TRBJ2-5, with TRBD2 identical over 7 bases. The trim removed 2 bases at V and 5 bases at J, leaving 8 bases unmatched. This CDR3 comprises 15 residues. Germline V lookup: CDR1 MDHEN, CDR2 SYDVKM. This chain's CDR3 is CASSLTRESGETQYF. The CDR3 DNA follows: TGTGCCAGCAGTTTAACGCGGGAGAGTGGTGAGACCCAGTACTTC.

V and J are TRBV7-2 and TRBJ1-4, with D perhaps TRBD1 (5 bases). The CDR3 spans 13 residues. The germline V gene has CDR1 SGHTA and CDR2 FQGNSA. V was pared by 5 bases and J by 8 bases, with 12 bases between. CDR3 sequence (DNA): TGTGCCAGCAGCCCAAGTTGGGGGGAAAAACTGTTTTTT. Amino acids: CASSPSWGEKLFF. Using reference TRBV7-2 and TRBJ1-4 for the parts outside the CDR3, the full variable domain is GAGVSQSPSNKVTEKGKDVELRCDPISGHTALYWYRQSLGQGLEFLIYFQGNSAPDKSGLPSDRFSAERTGGSVSTLTIQRTQQEDSAVYLCASSPSWGEKLFFGSGTQLSVL.

V gene TRBV5-1 combines with J gene TRBJ1-1; D uncertain. CDR3 length: 14 residues. Trimming took off 0 bases at V and 0 bases at J, with 6 bases between the two ends. Germline assignment: CDR1 SGHRS and CDR2 YFSETQ. CDR3 nucleotide sequence: TGCGCCAGCAGCTTGGAAGGGCTGAACACTGAAGCTTTCTTT. As protein: CASSLEGLNTEAFF.

The gene calls are TRBV9 and TRBJ2-3; 9 nucleotides line up with TRBD2. Germline V gives CDR1 SGDLS, CDR2 YYNGEE. Unmatched junction bases numbered 4, after V lost 0 bases and J lost 2 bases. The CDR3 loop spans 16 amino acids. In DNA, the CDR3 is TGTGCCAGCAGCGTAGAAGCGGGAGGCCCCACAGATACGCAGTATTTT. This gives the protein CASSVEAGGPTDTQYF.

The genes are TRBV7-9 and TRBJ2-3; 12 nucleotides agree with TRBD2. V dropped 5 bases and J dropped 4; count of bases not matched to a gene: 4. The CDR3 covers 15 residues. From germline, CDR1 is SEHNR and CDR2 FQNEAQ (reference sequence). Here the CDR3 DNA reads TGTGCCAGCAGCCTGACTAGCGGGGGATCAGATACGCAGTATTTT. Its protein product is CASSLTSGGSDTQYF.

The chain carries TRBV21-1 and TRBJ2-5; the table calls TRBD2, which could not be checked here. TRBV21-1 is tagged as a pseudogene. The CDR3 totals 15 residues. CDR3 amino acids: CASSHERAARLPQYF. The CDR3 DNA follows: TGTGCCAGCAGCCACGAGCGGGCGGCTAGGCTTCCCCAGTACTTC.

The V gene is TRBV7-2, the J gene TRBJ1-5, with D possibly being TRBD1 (6 bases). The CDR3 runs 15 residues. Trimming took 5 bases from V and 5 from J, leaving 16 bases between them. Germline CDR1 and CDR2: SGHTA and FQGNSA. The CDR3 DNA reads as TGTGCCAGCAGCCCCGGGGGGGCAGGGGATCAGCCCCAGCATTTT. Translation: CASSPGGAGDQPQHF.

With respect to this clone: The same CDR3 arises from other DNA sequences in this sample as well. The genes are TRBV4-3 and TRBJ2-3, with 14 bases identical to TRBD2. The CDR3 runs 16 residues. The ends lost 3 bases at V and 4 bases at J; junction bases unmatched: 3. CDR1 LGHNA and CDR2 YSLEER come from the germline V gene. CDR3 residues: CASSQGTSGSADTQYF. The CDR3 nucleotides are TGCGCCAGCAGCCAGGGGACTAGCGGGAGTGCAGATACGCAGTATTTT.